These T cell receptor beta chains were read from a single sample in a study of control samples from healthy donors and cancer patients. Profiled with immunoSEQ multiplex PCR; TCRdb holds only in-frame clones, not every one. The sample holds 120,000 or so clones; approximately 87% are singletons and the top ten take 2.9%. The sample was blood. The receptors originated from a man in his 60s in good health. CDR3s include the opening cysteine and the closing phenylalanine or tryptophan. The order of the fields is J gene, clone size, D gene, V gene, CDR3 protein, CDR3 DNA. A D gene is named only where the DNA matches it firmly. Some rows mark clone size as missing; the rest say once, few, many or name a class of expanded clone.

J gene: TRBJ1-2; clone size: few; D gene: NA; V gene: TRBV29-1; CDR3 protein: CSVEAGGRGRGGYTF; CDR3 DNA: TGCAGCGTTGAAGCTGGAGGGCGGGGACGGGGAGGCTACACCTTC
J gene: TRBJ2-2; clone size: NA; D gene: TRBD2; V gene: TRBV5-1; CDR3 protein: CASSLLGLEITGELFF; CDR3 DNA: TGCGCCAGCAGCTTGTTGGGACTAGAAATAACCGGGGAGCTGTTTTTT
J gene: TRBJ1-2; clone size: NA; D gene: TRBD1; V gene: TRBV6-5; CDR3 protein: CASSIGTGYYGYTF; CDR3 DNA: TGTGCCAGCAGCATAGGGACAGGGTACTATGGCTACACCTTC
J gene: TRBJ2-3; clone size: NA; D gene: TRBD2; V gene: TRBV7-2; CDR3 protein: CASRSGLVADTQYF; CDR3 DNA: TGTGCCAGCAGATCGGGACTAGTTGCAGATACGCAGTATTTT
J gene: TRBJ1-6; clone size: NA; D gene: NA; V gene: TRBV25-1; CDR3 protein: CASHRTKNSPLHF; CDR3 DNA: TGTGCCAGCCACCGGACCAAAAATTCACCCCTCCACTTT
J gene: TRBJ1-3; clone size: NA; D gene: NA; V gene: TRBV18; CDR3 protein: CASSKGQFSGNTIYF; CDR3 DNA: TGTGCCAGCTCTAAAGGACAGTTCTCTGGAAACACCATATATTTT
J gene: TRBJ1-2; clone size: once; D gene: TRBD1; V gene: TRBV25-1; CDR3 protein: CASSEFLTGDRGNYGYTF; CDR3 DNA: TGTGCCAGCAGTGAATTTCTTACGGGGGACAGGGGAAACTATGGCTACACCTTC
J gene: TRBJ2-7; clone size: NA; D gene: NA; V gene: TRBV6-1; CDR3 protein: CASSEQGRSYEQYF; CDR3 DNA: TGTGCCAGCAGTGAACAGGGGAGGTCCTACGAGCAGTACTTC
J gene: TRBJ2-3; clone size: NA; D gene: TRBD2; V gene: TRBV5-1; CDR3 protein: CASTKAGDGADTQYF; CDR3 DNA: TGCGCCAGCACCAAAGCGGGGGACGGGGCAGATACGCAGTATTTT
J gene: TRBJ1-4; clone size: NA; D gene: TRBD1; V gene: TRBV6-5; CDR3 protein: CATRTGEKLFF; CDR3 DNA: TGTGCCACCCGGACAGGTGAAAAACTGTTTTTT
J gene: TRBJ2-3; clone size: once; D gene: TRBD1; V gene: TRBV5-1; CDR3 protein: CASSLEPGTVSTDTQYF; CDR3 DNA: TGCGCCAGCAGCTTGGAACCCGGGACAGTTAGCACAGATACGCAGTATTTT
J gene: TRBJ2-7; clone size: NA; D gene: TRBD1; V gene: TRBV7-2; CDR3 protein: CASSLSGTGSHEQYF; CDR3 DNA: TGTGCCAGCAGCTTAAGCGGGACAGGGTCCCACGAGCAGTACTTC
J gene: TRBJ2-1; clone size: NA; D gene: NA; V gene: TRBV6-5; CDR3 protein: CASSPQGNEQFF; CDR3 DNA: TGTGCCAGCAGTCCTCAGGGTAATGAGCAGTTCTTC
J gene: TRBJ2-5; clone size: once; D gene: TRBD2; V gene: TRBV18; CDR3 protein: CASSPNSGGSETQYF; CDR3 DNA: TGTGCCAGCTCACCAAATAGCGGGGGCTCAGAGACCCAGTACTTC
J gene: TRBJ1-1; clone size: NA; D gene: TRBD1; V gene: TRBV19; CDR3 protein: CASSSTGGYTEAFF; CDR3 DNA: TGTGCCAGTAGCTCGACAGGGGGTTACACTGAAGCTTTCTTT
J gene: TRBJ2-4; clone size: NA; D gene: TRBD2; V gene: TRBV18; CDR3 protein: CASSPPGGVEVKNIQYF; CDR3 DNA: TGTGCCAGCTCCCCTCCCGGGGGGGTTGAGGTCAAAAACATTCAGTACTTC
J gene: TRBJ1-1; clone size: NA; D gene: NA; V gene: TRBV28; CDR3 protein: CASSFQGRTPMGAFF; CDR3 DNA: TGTGCCAGCAGTTTTCAGGGAAGGACCCCAATGGGGGCTTTCTTT
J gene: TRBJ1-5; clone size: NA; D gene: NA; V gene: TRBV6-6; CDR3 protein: CASSWVYSNQPQHF; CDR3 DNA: TGTGCCAGCAGCTGGGTGTATAGCAATCAGCCCCAGCATTTT
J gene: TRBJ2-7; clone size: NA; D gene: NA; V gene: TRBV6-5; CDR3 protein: CASSSRGAARYEQYF; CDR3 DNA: TGTGCCAGCAGTTCTAGGGGTGCAGCTAGATACGAGCAGTACTTC
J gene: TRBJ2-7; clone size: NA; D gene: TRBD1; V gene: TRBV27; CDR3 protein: CASSTGTGHEQYF; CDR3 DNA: TGTGCCAGCTCAACCGGGACAGGGCACGAGCAGTACTTC
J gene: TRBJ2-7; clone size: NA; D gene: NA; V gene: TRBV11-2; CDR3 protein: CASSLDPFGGSEQYF; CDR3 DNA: TGTGCCAGCAGCTTAGACCCCTTTGGGGGGAGCGAGCAGTACTTC
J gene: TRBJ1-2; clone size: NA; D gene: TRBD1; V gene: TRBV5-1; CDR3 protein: CASSLEPGTVNYGYTF; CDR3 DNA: TGCGCCAGCAGCTTGGAACCCGGGACAGTAAACTATGGCTACACCTTC
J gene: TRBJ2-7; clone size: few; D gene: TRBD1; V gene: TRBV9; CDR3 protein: CASSKRDRGYEQYF; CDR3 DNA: TGTGCCAGCAGCAAAAGGGACAGGGGGTACGAGCAGTACTTC
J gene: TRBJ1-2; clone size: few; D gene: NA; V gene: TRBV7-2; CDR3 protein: CASSHRNSALSYGYTF; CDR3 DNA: TGTGCCAGCAGTCATCGGAACTCGGCACTCTCCTATGGCTACACCTTC
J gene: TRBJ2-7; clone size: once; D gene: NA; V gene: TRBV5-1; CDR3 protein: CASSLDGTSSYEQYF; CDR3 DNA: TGCGCCAGCAGCTTGGACGGGACATCATCCTACGAGCAGTACTTC
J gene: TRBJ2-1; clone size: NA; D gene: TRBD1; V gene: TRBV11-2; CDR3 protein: CASTTGTAIIRTENNEQFF; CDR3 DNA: TGTGCCAGCACCACCGGGACAGCGATAATCCGAACAGAAAACAATGAGCAGTTCTTC
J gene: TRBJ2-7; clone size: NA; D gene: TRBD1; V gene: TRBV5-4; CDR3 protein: CASSLEQGRYEQYF; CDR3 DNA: TGTGCCAGCAGCTTGGAACAGGGGAGATACGAGCAGTACTTC
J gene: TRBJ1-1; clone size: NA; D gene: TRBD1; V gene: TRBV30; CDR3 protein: CAWARGLYTEAFF; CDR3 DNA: TGTGCCTGGGCGAGGGGGCTGTACACTGAAGCTTTCTTT
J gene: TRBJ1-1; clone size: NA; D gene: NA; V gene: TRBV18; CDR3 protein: CASSPTTGAHAEAFF; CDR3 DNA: TGTGCCAGCTCACCAACGACGGGGGCCCACGCTGAAGCTTTCTTT
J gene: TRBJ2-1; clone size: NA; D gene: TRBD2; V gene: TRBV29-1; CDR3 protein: CSVPRGSRGLAGTSYNEQFF; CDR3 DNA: TGCAGCGTTCCACGGGGGAGCCGGGGACTAGCGGGGACCTCCTACAATGAGCAGTTCTTC
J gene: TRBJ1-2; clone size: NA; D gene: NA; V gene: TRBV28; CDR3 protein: CASSPLVGGANYGYTF; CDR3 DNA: TGTGCCAGCAGCCCCCTCGTAGGGGGAGCTAACTATGGCTACACCTTC
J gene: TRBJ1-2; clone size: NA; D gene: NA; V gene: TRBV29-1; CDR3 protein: CSAQGHTDYGYTF; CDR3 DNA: TGCAGCGCCCAGGGACACACTGACTATGGCTACACCTTC
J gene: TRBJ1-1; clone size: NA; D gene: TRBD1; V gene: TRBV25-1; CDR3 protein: CASSVGTGAEAFF; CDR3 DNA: TGTGCCAGCAGTGTAGGGACAGGGGCTGAAGCTTTCTTT
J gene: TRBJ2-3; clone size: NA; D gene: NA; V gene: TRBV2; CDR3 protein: CASSLGRGPDTQYF; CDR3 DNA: TGTGCCAGCAGCCTCGGGCGGGGGCCAGATACGCAGTATTTT
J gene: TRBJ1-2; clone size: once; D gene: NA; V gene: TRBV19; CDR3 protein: CASRLMANYGYTF; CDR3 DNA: TGTGCCAGTAGACTAATGGCTAACTATGGCTACACCTTC
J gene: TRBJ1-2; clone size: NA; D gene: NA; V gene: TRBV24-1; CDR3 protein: CATSDSVGGGGGYTF; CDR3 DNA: TGTGCCACCAGTGATTCGGTTGGGGGAGGAGGTGGCTACACCTTC
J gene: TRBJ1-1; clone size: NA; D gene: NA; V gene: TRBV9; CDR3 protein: CASSEYTEAFF; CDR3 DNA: TGTGCCAGCAGCGAGTACACTGAAGCTTTCTTT
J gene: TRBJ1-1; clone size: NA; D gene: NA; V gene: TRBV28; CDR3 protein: CASSLRRGNTEAFF; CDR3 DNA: TGTGCCAGCAGTTTGAGGAGGGGGAACACTGAAGCTTTCTTT
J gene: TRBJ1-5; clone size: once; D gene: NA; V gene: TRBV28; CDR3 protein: CASSFGRYGEGQPQHF; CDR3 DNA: TGTGCCAGCAGTTTCGGGCGTTACGGGGAGGGACAGCCCCAGCATTTT
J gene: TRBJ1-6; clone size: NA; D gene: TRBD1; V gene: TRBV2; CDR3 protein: CASSLAGQGRSPLHF; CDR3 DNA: TGTGCCAGCAGTCTGGCGGGACAGGGTCGTTCACCCCTCCACTTT
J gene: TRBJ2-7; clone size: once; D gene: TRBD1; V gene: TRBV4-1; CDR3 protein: CASSQDSGTGLSYEQYF; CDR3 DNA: TGCGCCAGCAGCCAAGATTCCGGGACAGGACTTTCCTACGAGCAGTACTTC
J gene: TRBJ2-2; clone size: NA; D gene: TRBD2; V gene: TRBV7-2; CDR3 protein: CASSPGQRGTGELFF; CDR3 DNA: TGTGCCAGCAGCCCAGGCCAGCGGGGCACCGGGGAGCTGTTTTTT
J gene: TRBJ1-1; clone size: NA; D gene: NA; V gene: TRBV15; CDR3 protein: CATSRVGSEAFF; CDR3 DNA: TGTGCCACCAGCAGAGTAGGGTCTGAAGCTTTCTTT
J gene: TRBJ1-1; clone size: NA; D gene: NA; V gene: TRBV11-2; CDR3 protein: CASSSQRTVMNTEAFF; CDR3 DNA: TGTGCCAGCAGCTCACAAAGGACGGTGATGAACACTGAAGCTTTCTTT
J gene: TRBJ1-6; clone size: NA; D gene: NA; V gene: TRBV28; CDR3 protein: CASSLGTPLHF; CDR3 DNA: TGTGCCAGCAGCCTGGGGACACCCCTCCACTTT
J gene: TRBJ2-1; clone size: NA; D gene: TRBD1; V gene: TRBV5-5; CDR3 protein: CASSLRGDRGDEQFF; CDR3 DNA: TGTGCCAGCAGCTTGAGGGGGGACAGGGGCGATGAGCAGTTCTTC
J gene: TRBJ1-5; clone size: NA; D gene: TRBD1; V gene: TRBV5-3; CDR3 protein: CARSFPRGPSNQPQHF; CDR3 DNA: TGTGCCAGAAGCTTTCCCAGGGGGCCAAGCAATCAGCCCCAGCATTTT
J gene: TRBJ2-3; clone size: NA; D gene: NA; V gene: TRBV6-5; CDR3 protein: CASSMDLTSTDTQYF; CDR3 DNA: TGTGCCAGCAGTATGGACTTAACTAGCACAGATACGCAGTATTTT
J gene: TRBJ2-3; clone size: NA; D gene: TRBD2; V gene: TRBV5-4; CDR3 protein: CASSFGLAGGGDTQYF; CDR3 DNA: TGTGCCAGCAGCTTCGGACTAGCGGGGGGGGGAGATACGCAGTATTTT